This TCR beta chain was found in a study of CD8 T cells in ankylosing spondylitis. General study findings and limits: A TCR beta motif made of several highly homologous variants seemed typical of ankylosing spondylitis blood.

Via MiXCR, TCRdb re-called the 5' RACE reads, giving one row per CDR3 protein. The repertoire includes roughly 370,000 distinct CDR3 sequences, more than 20% of them detected once, and about 15% sits in the top ten. Trimming cost V 1 base and J 4 bases, with 16 bases left between them. Germline CDR1 and CDR2: SGHAT and FQNNGV. This CDR3 region has 16 residues. This clonotype was picked up a small number of times. What it recognizes is unknown. The chain is built from TRBV11-2 and TRBJ2-5, with TRBD1 as a possible D gene (6 bases). Sample: blood, either unsorted or a sorted T cell fraction (not recorded which). This receptor was taken from a male donor with ankylosing spondylitis. The CDR3 region is CASSLVPQGIGETQYF. The DNA for the CDR3 is TGTGCCAGCAGCTTAGTCCCCCAGGGGATCGGAGAGACCCAGTACTTC.